Below, 2 T cell receptor beta chains from the same sample are listed, as sequenced in a study of T cells in women clearing cervical HPV infection. Clones were sequenced by immunoSEQ multiplex PCR, and TCRdb holds only the in-frame ones, with some missing. Its clone listing holds some 40,000 clones. The material sequenced was blood buffy coat. These TCRs come from a woman between 18 and 69 years old with a cervical HPV16 infection that either progressed to CIN3+ or cleared (not recorded which).

Regarding this clone: The read ends 3 residues before the CDR3 terminus; that terminus is restored from the germline J gene. The chain employs TRBV7-9 and TRBJ2-3, with 8 bases matching TRBD1. The CDR3 runs to 15 residues. The germline V gene has CDR1 SEHNR and CDR2 FQNEAQ (reference sequence). The sequenced part of the CDR3 DNA is TGTGCCAGCAGCTTAGGACAGGGGTATCGGCAGCCG. Protein product: CASSLGQGYRQP. The CDR3 reads in full as CASSLGQGYRQPQYF.

Of note for this clone: The sequenced fragment ends 3 residues before the CDR3 boundary, so the rest is inferred from the germline J gene. This chain joins TRBV7-2 and TRBJ2-5, with D possibly matching TRBD2 (6 bases). This CDR3 region has 14 residues. Germline CDR1 and CDR2: SGHTA and FQGNSA. The CDR3 DNA, read in part, is TGTGCCAGCAGCTGGGATAGCGGCACAGATACC. It specifies CASSWDSGTDT. In full, the CDR3 reads CASSWDSGTDTQYF.